Sequencing of this T cell receptor (beta chain) was carried out in a study of T cell repertoires in cytomegalovirus infection. As for the study in general: Newly reported HLA-C-restricted and thoroughly characterized HLA-B-restricted CMV epitopes were employed. Public signatures in TCR beta pointed to CMV infection and matching HLA type.

Concerning this clonotype: Its matching antigen is unknown.

Via MiXCR, TCRdb re-called the reads, giving one row per CDR3 protein. There are roughly 500,000 distinct CDR3 sequences in the sample; more than 30% occur only once, and roughly a sixth lies in the top ten. This CDR3 contains 15 residues. Germline V gene sequence: CDR1 SGHTA, CDR2 FQGNSA. V dropped 4 bases and J dropped 4 bases, with 14 bases sitting between them. Whole-study findings and limits: Clonotype analysis showed dominance of the ex vivo response by HLA-C-restricted CMV-specific TCR beta clonotypes.

This TCR came from a human donor in good health (CMV status not recorded). Some clones in this sample may be carry-over from other donors' samples. The chain has TRBV7-2 and TRBJ2-1; tentatively, D is TRBD2 (5 bases). Sequenced material: cultured PBMCs, taken from culture after CMV antigen stimulation. The CDR3 spells CASSSRTCGYNEQFF. The CDR3 DNA follows: TGTGCCAGCAGCTCCCGGACTTGCGGATACAATGAGCAGTTCTTC. The full variable domain, in which reference TRBV7-2 and TRBJ2-1 provide the parts outside the CDR3, is GAGVSQSPSNKVTEKGKDVELRCDPISGHTALYWYRQSLGQGLEFLIYFQGNSAPDKSGLPSDRFSAERTGGSVSTLTIQRTQQEDSAVYLCASSSRTCGYNEQFFGPGTRLTVL.